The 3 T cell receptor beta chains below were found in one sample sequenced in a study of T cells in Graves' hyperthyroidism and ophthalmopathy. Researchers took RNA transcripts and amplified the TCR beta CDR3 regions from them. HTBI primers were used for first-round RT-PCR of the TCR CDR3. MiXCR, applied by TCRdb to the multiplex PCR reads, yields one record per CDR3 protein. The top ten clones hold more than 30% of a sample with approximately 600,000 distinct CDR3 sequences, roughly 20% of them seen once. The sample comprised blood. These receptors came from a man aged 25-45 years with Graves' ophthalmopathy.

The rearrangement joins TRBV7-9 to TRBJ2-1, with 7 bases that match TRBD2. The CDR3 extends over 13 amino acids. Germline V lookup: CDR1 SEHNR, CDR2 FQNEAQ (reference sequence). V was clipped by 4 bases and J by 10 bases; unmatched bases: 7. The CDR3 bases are TGTGCCAGCAGCTCCGGGACTAACGACGAGCAGTTCTTC. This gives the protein CASSSGTNDEQFF.

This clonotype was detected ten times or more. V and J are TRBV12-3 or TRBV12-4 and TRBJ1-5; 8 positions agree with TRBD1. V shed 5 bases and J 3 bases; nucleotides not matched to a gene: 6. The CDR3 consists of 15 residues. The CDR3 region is CASSLDREPNQPQHF. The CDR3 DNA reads TGTGCCAGCAGTCTGGACAGGGAACCCAATCAGCCCCAGCATTTT.

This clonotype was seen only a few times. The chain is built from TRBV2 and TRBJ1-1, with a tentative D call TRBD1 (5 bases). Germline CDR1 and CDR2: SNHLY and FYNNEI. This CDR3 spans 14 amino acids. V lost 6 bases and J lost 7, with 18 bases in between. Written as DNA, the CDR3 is TGTGCCAGCAGAACTTCCACGGGGGTTGGTGAAGCTTTCTTT. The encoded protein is CASRTSTGVGEAFF.